The rows below give T cell receptor beta chains drawn from one sample of a study of T cells after yellow fever vaccination. TCRdb used MiXCR to reprocess the 5' RACE reads, holding one entry per CDR3 protein. Of about 74,000 distinct CDR3 sequences detected, about 6.6% appear once; the ten largest clones hold roughly 35%. Specimen: CD8+ T cells sorted from PBMCs, collected 4 to 6 days after the first yellow fever vaccination. These receptors originate from a young man who received the YFV17D yellow fever vaccine. Both conserved end residues are part of each CDR3. Fields, in order: CDR3 DNA, CDR3 protein, clone size, V gene, D gene, J gene. The D gene is left open where the match is weak. Size is omitted from some rows. Given values are once, few, many or a class for expanded clones.

DNA: TGTGCCAGCACTCCCCCGGACAGGCCCTACGAGCAGTACTTC; CDR3: CASTPPDRPYEQYF; size: many; V: TRBV2; D: TRBD1; J: TRBJ2-7
DNA: TGCGCCAGCACCCTCCTCCAGGGGGCGGAAACAGATACGCAGTATTTT; CDR3: CASTLLQGAETDTQYF; size: many; V: TRBV4-1; D: TRBD1; J: TRBJ2-3
DNA: TGTGCCAGCAGCCATGAGTGGGGCGGGGACCCATCCTACGAGCAGTACTTC; CDR3: CASSHEWGGDPSYEQYF; size: many; V: TRBV7-9; D: .; J: TRBJ2-7
DNA: TGCGCCAGCAGCCCGTCCCCGGGGGACTCCTACGAGCAGTACTTC; CDR3: CASSPSPGDSYEQYF; size: few; V: TRBV4-1; D: .; J: TRBJ2-7
DNA: TGTGCCAGCAGCCACCCTAGCGGGGGGCAAAATGAGCAGTTCTTC; CDR3: CASSHPSGGQNEQFF; size: many; V: TRBV4-2; D: TRBD2; J: TRBJ2-1
DNA: TGTGCCATCCGCGGGCGGGGGACGAATTCACCCCTCCACTTT; CDR3: CAIRGRGTNSPLHF; size: many; V: TRBV27; D: .; J: TRBJ1-6
DNA: TGCGCCAGCAGCCTACAGGGGGGCACCGGGGAGCTGTTTTTT; CDR3: CASSLQGGTGELFF; size: many; V: TRBV4-1; D: TRBD1; J: TRBJ2-2
DNA: TGTGCCAGCAGCTTAGTGGGGACAGGGGTCTATGACACCATATATTTT; CDR3: CASSLVGTGVYDTIYF; size: medium-sized; V: TRBV7-8; D: TRBD1; J: TRBJ1-3
DNA: TGTGCCAGCAGCTTCGGGACAGGGGGTTTAGAAGAGACCCAGTACTTC; CDR3: CASSFGTGGLEETQYF; size: few; V: TRBV5-6; D: TRBD1; J: TRBJ2-5
DNA: TGTGCCAGCAGCTCAAGGACAGGGGATGAAAAACTGTTTTTT; CDR3: CASSSRTGDEKLFF; size: few; V: TRBV7-6; D: TRBD1; J: TRBJ1-4
DNA: TGTGCCAGCAGCAAGGGGGGGCGGATGAACACTGAAGCTTTCTTT; CDR3: CASSKGGRMNTEAFF; size: once; V: TRBV7-9; D: .; J: TRBJ1-1
DNA: TGTGCCAGCAGTCCCGGACAGGGCCTGGGGACCCAGTACTTC; CDR3: CASSPGQGLGTQYF; size: few; V: TRBV28; D: TRBD1; J: TRBJ2-5
DNA: TGTGCCACTCGACTCGGGGCCTATGGCTACACCTTC; CDR3: CATRLGAYGYTF; size: few; V: TRBV7-8; D: .; J: TRBJ1-2
DNA: TGTGCCAGCAGGGGGGAGGCCACGGTTGGGAACACTGAAGCTTTCTTT; CDR3: CASRGEATVGNTEAFF; size: many; V: TRBV12-3/TRBV12-4; D: .; J: TRBJ1-1
DNA: TGTGCCAGCAGCTCTAGCCGACAGGAGTCTGGGGCCAACGTCCTGACTTTC; CDR3: CASSSSRQESGANVLTF; size: .; V: TRBV7-9; D: .; J: TRBJ2-6
DNA: TGTGCCAGCAGTGAAGAGGGACAGGGTCGGGAGCCCCAGCATTTT; CDR3: CASSEEGQGREPQHF; size: few; V: TRBV2; D: TRBD1; J: TRBJ1-5
DNA: TGTGCCAGCAGCTTAGTTGGGGGACTAGCGGGCCAAGAGACCCAGTACTTC; CDR3: CASSLVGGLAGQETQYF; size: many; V: TRBV7-9; D: TRBD2; J: TRBJ2-5
DNA: TGCAGCGTGAGGGCCTCTGGCACTGAAGCTTTCTTT; CDR3: CSVRASGTEAFF; size: few; V: TRBV29-1; D: .; J: TRBJ1-1
DNA: TGTGCCAGCAGCCAAGAAAGGGCAGGGGGCAACACTGAAGCTTTCTTT; CDR3: CASSQERAGGNTEAFF; size: few; V: TRBV3-1; D: TRBD1; J: TRBJ1-1
DNA: TGCGCCAGCACCCTAGCGGACAGCATGAACACTGAAGCTTTCTTT; CDR3: CASTLADSMNTEAFF; size: .; V: TRBV4-1; D: .; J: TRBJ1-1
DNA: TGCGCCAGCAGCCAGACAGATGGCAATCAGCCCCAGCATTTT; CDR3: CASSQTDGNQPQHF; size: .; V: TRBV4-1; D: .; J: TRBJ1-5
DNA: TGTGCCGGTTCGGGCGGGGGGGCCTACAATGAGCAGTTCTTC; CDR3: CAGSGGGAYNEQFF; size: few; V: TRBV7-9; D: TRBD2; J: TRBJ2-1
DNA: TGTGCCAGCAGCCCGACTAGCGGGGGAGCGGGGGAGCAGTTCTTC; CDR3: CASSPTSGGAGEQFF; size: .; V: TRBV6-1; D: TRBD2; J: TRBJ2-1
DNA: TGTGCCAGTAGTGTACAGGGGGGCGGCACTGAAGCTTTCTTT; CDR3: CASSVQGGGTEAFF; size: many; V: TRBV19; D: TRBD1; J: TRBJ1-1
DNA: TGTGCCAGCAGCTTAGGGACACTCAGAGAGACCCAGTACTTC; CDR3: CASSLGTLRETQYF; size: few; V: TRBV7-9; D: .; J: TRBJ2-5
DNA: TGTGCCAGCACCAGAAAGTGGGGGGCGGTCTACAATGAGCAGTTCTTC; CDR3: CASTRKWGAVYNEQFF; size: .; V: TRBV6-1; D: .; J: TRBJ2-1
DNA: TGCAGCGTTGAAGTCCCAGGCCAGAATGAAAAACTGTTTTTT; CDR3: CSVEVPGQNEKLFF; size: few; V: TRBV29-1; D: .; J: TRBJ1-4
DNA: TGTGCCAGCAGCTTGTGGCAGGGGAATAACAATGAGCAGTTCTTC; CDR3: CASSLWQGNNNEQFF; size: many; V: TRBV7-9; D: .; J: TRBJ2-1
DNA: TGTGCCAGCAGCTTAGCAGTGGGGGCCGGGACCGGGGAGCTGTTTTTT; CDR3: CASSLAVGAGTGELFF; size: .; V: TRBV7-6; D: .; J: TRBJ2-2
DNA: TGTGCCAGCAGCTTAGGGGGACTCCTCGTCCGCCCAGATACGCAGTATTTT; CDR3: CASSLGGLLVRPDTQYF; size: .; V: TRBV13; D: .; J: TRBJ2-3
DNA: TGTGCCAGCAGTTACAATCTCGACGGGGACACTGAAGCTTTCTTT; CDR3: CASSYNLDGDTEAFF; size: many; V: TRBV6-5; D: .; J: TRBJ1-1
DNA: TGTGCCAGCAGCTTGGCCGAGTGGAAAGAAGCTTTCTTT; CDR3: CASSLAEWKEAFF; size: .; V: TRBV5-6; D: .; J: TRBJ1-1
DNA: TGCGCCAGCAGCCCGGGGGGCGGGAGAAGCTCCGGCTACACCTTC; CDR3: CASSPGGGRSSGYTF; size: few; V: TRBV5-1; D: .; J: TRBJ1-2
DNA: TGTGCCAGCAGCGCCGGACAGGGGCGGTCCCCTGGTAATTCACCCCTCCACTTT; CDR3: CASSAGQGRSPGNSPLHF; size: few; V: TRBV9; D: TRBD1; J: TRBJ1-6
DNA: TGTGCCAGCAGTTACTCTCCTTCCGCGGCCGGGGAGCTGTTTTTT; CDR3: CASSYSPSAAGELFF; size: .; V: TRBV6-5; D: .; J: TRBJ2-2
DNA: TGTGCCAGCAGCTTTAGCGGCTACGAGCAGTACTTC; CDR3: CASSFSGYEQYF; size: many; V: TRBV11-2; D: .; J: TRBJ2-7
DNA: TGTGCCAGCAGCTGGGTCGACCCTCTCACAGATACGCAGTATTTT; CDR3: CASSWVDPLTDTQYF; size: few; V: TRBV5-4; D: .; J: TRBJ2-3
DNA: TGTGCCAGCACAGGGCGCAGCGGGGGAGAAAATGAGCAGTTCTTC; CDR3: CASTGRSGGENEQFF; size: many; V: TRBV12-3/TRBV12-4; D: TRBD2; J: TRBJ2-1
DNA: TGTGCCATCAACGCCCCAGGGGCTCACACCGGGGAGCTGTTTTTT; CDR3: CAINAPGAHTGELFF; size: many; V: TRBV7-6; D: .; J: TRBJ2-2
DNA: TGCAGTGCTAGAGCGGGGGGTGTCCAAGAGACCCAGTACTTC; CDR3: CSARAGGVQETQYF; size: .; V: TRBV20-1; D: TRBD2; J: TRBJ2-5
DNA: TGCGCCAGCAGCCCACGGGTGTTCGGGGACAGGGGGTACAATGAGCAGTTCTTC; CDR3: CASSPRVFGDRGYNEQFF; size: .; V: TRBV4-1; D: TRBD1; J: TRBJ2-1
DNA: TGTGCCAGCAGCTTCTGGGGGGGCAGCACTGAAGCTTTCTTT; CDR3: CASSFWGGSTEAFF; size: .; V: TRBV7-2; D: .; J: TRBJ1-1
DNA: TGCGCCAGCAGCTTGGAGTTAGCGGGGGGGCGAGTAGATACGCAGTATTTT; CDR3: CASSLELAGGRVDTQYF; size: few; V: TRBV5-1; D: TRBD2; J: TRBJ2-3
DNA: TGTGCCAGCAGTTTTGAGACTGAAGCTTTCTTT; CDR3: CASSFETEAFF; size: .; V: TRBV13; D: .; J: TRBJ1-1
DNA: TGCGCCAGCAGCCCGCGCCTCCTCTCTGGGGCCAACGTCCTGACTTTC; CDR3: CASSPRLLSGANVLTF; size: .; V: TRBV4-1; D: .; J: TRBJ2-6
DNA: TGTGCCAGCAGCCAAGGACAGGGGGCCAGGGATGGCTACACCTTC; CDR3: CASSQGQGARDGYTF; size: .; V: TRBV11-2; D: TRBD1; J: TRBJ1-2
DNA: TGTGCCAGCAGCCCTACTAGCGGGGGGTCCGGGGAGCTGTTTTTT; CDR3: CASSPTSGGSGELFF; size: many; V: TRBV12-3/TRBV12-4; D: TRBD2; J: TRBJ2-2
DNA: TGTGCCAGCAGCTCACTAGCGGGGAGCACAGATACGCAGTATTTT; CDR3: CASSSLAGSTDTQYF; size: few; V: TRBV7-9; D: TRBD2; J: TRBJ2-3
DNA: TGTGCCAGCAGCCAAGCCAGCGGGGGTTCCTACGAGCAGTACTTC; CDR3: CASSQASGGSYEQYF; size: .; V: TRBV14; D: TRBD2; J: TRBJ2-7
DNA: TGTGCCAGCAGTCCTATAGCGGGGGGATCAGATACGCAGTATTTT; CDR3: CASSPIAGGSDTQYF; size: few; V: TRBV7-6; D: TRBD2; J: TRBJ2-3
DNA: TGTGCCAGCGGGTCCCGGGACAGGCAAGAGACCCAGTACTTC; CDR3: CASGSRDRQETQYF; size: .; V: TRBV7-6; D: TRBD1; J: TRBJ2-5
DNA: TGTGCCAGCAGCTCTCCTCCGGGACAGGGATCCTACAATGAGCAGTTCTTC; CDR3: CASSSPPGQGSYNEQFF; size: few; V: TRBV7-9; D: TRBD1; J: TRBJ2-1
DNA: TGTGCCAGCAGCTTAGTAAGGGGGCCTAATCAGCCCCAGCATTTT; CDR3: CASSLVRGPNQPQHF; size: .; V: TRBV7-6; D: TRBD1; J: TRBJ1-5
DNA: TGCAGCGTTGAAGACGGACGGGGGGGGACCGGGGAGCTGTTTTTT; CDR3: CSVEDGRGGTGELFF; size: many; V: TRBV29-1; D: TRBD2; J: TRBJ2-2